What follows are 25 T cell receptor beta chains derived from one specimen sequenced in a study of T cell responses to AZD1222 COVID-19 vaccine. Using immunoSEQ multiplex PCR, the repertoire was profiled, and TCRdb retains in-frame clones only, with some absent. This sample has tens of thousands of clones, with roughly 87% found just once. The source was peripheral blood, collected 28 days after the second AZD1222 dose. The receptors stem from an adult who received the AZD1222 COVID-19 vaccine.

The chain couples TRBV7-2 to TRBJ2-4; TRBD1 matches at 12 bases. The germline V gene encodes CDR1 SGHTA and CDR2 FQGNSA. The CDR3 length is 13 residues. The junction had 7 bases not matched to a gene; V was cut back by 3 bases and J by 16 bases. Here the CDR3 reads CASSLGQGAFFYF. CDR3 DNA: TGTGCCAGCAGCTTGGGACAGGGGGCTTTTTTTTACTTC.

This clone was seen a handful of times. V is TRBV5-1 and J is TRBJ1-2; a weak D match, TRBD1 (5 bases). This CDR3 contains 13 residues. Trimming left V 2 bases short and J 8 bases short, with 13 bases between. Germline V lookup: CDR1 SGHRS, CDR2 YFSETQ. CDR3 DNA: TGCGCCAGCAGCTTCGGGGCCGAGGAAGGCTACACCTTC. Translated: CASSFGAEEGYTF. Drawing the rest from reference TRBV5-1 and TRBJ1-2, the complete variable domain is KAGVTQTPRYLIKTRGQQVTLSCSPISGHRSVSWYQQTPGQGLQFLFEYFSETQRNKGNFPGRFSGRQFSNSRSEMNVSTLELGDSALYLCASSFGAEEGYTFGSGTRLTVV.

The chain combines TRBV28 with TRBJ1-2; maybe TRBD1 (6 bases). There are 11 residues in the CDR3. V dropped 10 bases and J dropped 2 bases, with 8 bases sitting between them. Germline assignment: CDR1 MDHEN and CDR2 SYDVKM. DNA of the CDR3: TGTGCCATTCAGGGGAACTATGGCTACACCTTC. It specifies CAIQGNYGYTF.

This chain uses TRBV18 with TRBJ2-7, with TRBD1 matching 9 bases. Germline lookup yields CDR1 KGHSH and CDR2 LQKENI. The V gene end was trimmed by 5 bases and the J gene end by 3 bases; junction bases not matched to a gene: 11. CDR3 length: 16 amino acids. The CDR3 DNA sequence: TGTGCCAGCTCATCGGGGACAGGGCGAACCTACTACGAGCAGTACTTC. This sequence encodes CASSSGTGRTYYEQYF.

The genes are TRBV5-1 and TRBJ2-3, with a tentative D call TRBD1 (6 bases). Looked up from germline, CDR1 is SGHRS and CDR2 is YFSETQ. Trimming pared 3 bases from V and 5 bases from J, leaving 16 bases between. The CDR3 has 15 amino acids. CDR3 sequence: CASSSVGTRIDTQYF. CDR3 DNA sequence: TGCGCCAGCAGCTCGGTCGGGACACGGATAGATACGCAGTATTTT.

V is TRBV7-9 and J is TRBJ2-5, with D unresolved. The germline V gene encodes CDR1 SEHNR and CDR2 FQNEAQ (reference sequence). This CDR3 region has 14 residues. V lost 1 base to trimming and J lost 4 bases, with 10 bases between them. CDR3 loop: CASSLGLVSETQYF. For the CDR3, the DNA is TGTGCCAGCAGCTTAGGGCTCGTCTCAGAGACCCAGTACTTC.

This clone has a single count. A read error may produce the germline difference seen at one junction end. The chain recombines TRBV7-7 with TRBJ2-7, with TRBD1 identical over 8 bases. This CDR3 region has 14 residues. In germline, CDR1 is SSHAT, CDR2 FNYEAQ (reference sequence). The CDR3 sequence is CASSLNRGTYEQYF. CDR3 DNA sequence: TGTGCTAGCAGCTTAAACAGGGGGACCTACGAGCAGTACTTC.

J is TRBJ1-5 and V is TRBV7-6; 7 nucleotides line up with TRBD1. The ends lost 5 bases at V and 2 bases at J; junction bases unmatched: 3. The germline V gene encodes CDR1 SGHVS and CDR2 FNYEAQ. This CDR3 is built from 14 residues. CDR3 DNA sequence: TGTGCCAGCAGCCCAGGACAGGGCAATCAGCCCCAGCATTTT. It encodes CASSPGQGNQPQHF.

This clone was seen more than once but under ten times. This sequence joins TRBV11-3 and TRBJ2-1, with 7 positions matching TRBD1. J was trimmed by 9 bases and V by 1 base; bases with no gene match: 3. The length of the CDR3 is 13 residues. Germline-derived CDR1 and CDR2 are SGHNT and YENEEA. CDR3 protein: CASSLVGGSEQFF. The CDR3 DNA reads TGTGCCAGCAGCTTAGTAGGGGGCTCTGAGCAGTTCTTC. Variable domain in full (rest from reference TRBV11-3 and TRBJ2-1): EAGVVQSPRYKIIEKKQPVAFWCNPISGHNTLYWYLQNLGQGPELLIRYENEEAVDDSQLPKDRFSAERLKGVDSTLKIQPAELGDSAVYLCASSLVGGSEQFFGPGTRLTVL.

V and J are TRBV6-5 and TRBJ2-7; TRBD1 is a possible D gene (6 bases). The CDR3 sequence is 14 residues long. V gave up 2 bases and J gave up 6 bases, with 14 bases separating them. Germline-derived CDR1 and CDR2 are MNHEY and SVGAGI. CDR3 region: CASSYHQGRGEQYF. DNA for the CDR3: TGTGCCAGCAGTTACCACCAGGGGCGAGGCGAGCAGTACTTC.

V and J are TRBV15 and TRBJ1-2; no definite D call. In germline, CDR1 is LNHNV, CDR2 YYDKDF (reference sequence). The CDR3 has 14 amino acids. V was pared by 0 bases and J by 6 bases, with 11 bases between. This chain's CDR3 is CATSREYQPHGYTF. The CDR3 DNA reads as TGTGCCACCAGCAGAGAATACCAGCCACATGGCTACACCTTC.

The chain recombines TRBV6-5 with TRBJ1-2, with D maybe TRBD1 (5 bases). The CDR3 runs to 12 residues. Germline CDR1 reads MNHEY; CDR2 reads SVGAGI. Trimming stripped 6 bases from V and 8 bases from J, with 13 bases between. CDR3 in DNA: TGTGCCAGCAGGAGGGGAAACGGCGGCTACACCTTC. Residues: CASRRGNGGYTF.

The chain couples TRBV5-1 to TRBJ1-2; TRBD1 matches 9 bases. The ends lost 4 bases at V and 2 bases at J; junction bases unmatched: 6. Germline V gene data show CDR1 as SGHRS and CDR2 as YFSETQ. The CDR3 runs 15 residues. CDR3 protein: CASSPRQGVNYGYTF. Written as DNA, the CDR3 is TGCGCCAGCAGCCCTAGACAGGGGGTGAACTATGGCTACACCTTC.

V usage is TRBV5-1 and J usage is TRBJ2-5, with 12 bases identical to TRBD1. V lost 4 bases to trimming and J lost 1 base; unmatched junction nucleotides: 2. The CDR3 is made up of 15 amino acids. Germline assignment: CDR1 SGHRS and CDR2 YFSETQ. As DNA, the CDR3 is TGCGCCAGCAGCCGGGACAGGGGGCTCCAAGAGACCCAGTACTTC. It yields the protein CASSRDRGLQETQYF.

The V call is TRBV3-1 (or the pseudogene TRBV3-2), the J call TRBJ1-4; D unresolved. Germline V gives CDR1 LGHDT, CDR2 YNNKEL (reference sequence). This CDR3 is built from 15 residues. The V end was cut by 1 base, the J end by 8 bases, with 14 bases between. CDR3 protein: CASSQGESKWEKLFF. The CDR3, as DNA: TGTGCCAGCAGCCAAGGGGAAAGTAAGTGGGAAAAACTGTTTTTT.

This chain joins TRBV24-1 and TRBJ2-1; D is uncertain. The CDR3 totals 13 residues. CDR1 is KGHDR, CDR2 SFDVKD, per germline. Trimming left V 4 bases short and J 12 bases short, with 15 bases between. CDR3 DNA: TGTGCCACCAGTGACCCGTCGAGAGTTGGGCAGTTCTTC. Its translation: CATSDPSRVGQFF.

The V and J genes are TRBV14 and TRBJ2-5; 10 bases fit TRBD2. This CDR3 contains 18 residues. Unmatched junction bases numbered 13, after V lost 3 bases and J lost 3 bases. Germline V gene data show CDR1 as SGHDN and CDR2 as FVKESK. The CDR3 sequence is CASSQGLASGGSEETQYF. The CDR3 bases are TGTGCCAGCAGCCAGGGGTTGGCTAGCGGGGGTTCGGAAGAGACCCAGTACTTC.

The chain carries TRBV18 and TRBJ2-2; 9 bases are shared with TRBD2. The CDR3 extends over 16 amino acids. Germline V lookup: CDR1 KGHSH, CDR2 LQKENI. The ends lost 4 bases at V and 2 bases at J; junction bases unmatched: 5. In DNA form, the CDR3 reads TGTGCCAGCTCACGCTCCGGGACTAGCAACACCGGGGAGCTGTTTTTT. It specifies CASSRSGTSNTGELFF.

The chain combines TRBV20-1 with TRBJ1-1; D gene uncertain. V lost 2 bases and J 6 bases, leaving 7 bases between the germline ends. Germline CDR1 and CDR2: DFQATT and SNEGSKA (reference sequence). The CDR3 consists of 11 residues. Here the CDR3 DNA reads TGCAGTGCTAGATCGACGTCTGAAGCTTTCTTT. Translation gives CSARSTSEAFF.

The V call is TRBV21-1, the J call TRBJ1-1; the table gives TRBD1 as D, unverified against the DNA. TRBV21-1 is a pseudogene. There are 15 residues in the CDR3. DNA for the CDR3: TGTGCCAGCAGCAACGGGACAGTCATGAACACTGAAGCTTTCTTT. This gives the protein CASSNGTVMNTEAFF.

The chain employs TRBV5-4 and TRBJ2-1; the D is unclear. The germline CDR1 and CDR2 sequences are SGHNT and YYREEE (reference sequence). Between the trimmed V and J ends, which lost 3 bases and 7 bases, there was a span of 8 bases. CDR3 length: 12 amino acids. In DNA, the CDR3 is TGTGCCAGCAGCTCAAACAATAATGAGCAGTTCTTC. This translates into CASSSNNNEQFF. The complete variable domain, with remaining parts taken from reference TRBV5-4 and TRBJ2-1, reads ETGVTQSPTHLIKTRGQQVTLRCSSQSGHNTVSWYQQALGQGPQFIFQYYREEENGRGNFPPRFSGLQFPNYSSELNVNALELDDSALYLCASSSNNNEQFFGPGTRLTVL.

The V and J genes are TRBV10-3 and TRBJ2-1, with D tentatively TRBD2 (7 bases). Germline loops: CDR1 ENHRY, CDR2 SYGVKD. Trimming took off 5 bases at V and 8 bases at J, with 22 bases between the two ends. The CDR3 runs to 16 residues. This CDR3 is CAISLARGANFDEQFF. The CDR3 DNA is TGTGCCATCAGTCTAGCCCGGGGGGCGAATTTTGATGAGCAGTTCTTC.

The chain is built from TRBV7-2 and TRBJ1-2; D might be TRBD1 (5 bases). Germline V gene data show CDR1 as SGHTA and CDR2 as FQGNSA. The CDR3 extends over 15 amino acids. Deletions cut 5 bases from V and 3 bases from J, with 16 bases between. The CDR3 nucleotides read TGTGCCAGCAGCCCACCCCCCCAGGGCTACTATGGCTACACCTTC. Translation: CASSPPPQGYYGYTF.

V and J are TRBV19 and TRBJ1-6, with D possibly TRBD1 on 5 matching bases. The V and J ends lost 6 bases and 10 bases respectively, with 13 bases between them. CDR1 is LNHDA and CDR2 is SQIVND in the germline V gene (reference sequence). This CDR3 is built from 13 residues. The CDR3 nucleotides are TGTGCCAGTAGCGCGGGGGGAAGGTCACCCCTCCACTTT. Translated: CASSAGGRSPLHF.

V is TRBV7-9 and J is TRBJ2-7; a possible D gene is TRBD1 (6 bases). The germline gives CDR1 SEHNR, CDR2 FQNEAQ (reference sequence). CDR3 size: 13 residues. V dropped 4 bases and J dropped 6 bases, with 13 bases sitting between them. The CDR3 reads CASSSYGQSEQYF. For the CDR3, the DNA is TGTGCCAGCAGCTCCTACGGACAGTCCGAGCAGTACTTC.